This T cell receptor (beta chain) stems from a study of control samples from healthy donors and cancer patients. The data were produced by immunoSEQ multiplex PCR, yet TCRdb's version contains in-frame clones alone and is incomplete. This sample has 60,000 or so clones, with roughly 88% found just once. This clone occurred a few times. A read error may account for a junction end that differs from germline. The source is a man over 45 in good health. Sample: blood.

This chain's CDR3 is CASNVAAGTGELFF. The CDR3 region has the DNA TGTGCCAGCAACGTAGCGGCGGGCACCGGGGAGCTGTTTTTT. V gene TRBV9 combines with J gene TRBJ2-2, with D maybe TRBD2 (6 bases). CDR1 is SGDLS and CDR2 is YYNGEE in the germline V gene. This CDR3 region has 14 residues.